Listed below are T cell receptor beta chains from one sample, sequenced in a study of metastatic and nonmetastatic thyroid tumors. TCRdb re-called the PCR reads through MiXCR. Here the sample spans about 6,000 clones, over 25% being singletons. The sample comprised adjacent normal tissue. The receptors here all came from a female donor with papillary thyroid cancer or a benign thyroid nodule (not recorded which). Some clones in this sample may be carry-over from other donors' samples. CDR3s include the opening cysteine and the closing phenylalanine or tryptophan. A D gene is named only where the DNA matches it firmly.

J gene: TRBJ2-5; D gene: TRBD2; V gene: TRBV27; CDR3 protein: CASSFLAGRETQYF
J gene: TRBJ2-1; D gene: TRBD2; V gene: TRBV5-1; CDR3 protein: CASSWTSGRFSYNEQFF
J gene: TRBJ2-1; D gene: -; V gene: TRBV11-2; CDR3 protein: CASSLATGTYNEQFF
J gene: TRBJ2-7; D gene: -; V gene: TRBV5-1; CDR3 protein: CASSFYICSRLQGNNEQYF
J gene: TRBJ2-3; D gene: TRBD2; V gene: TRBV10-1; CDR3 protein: CASSEPAGGKDTQYF
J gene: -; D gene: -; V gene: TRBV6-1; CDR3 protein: CASSPTGSNEQFF
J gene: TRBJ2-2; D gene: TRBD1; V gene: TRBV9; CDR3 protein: CASSATGDVTGELFF
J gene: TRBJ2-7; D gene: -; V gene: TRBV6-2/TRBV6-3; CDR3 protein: CASSLYRDIEQYF
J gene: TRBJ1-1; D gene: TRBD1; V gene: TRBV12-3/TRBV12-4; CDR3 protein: CASTSGQVNTEAFF
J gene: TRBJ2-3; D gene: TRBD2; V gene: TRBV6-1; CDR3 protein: CASSEGAGGSTDTQYF
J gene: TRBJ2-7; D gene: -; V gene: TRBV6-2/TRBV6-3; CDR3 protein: CASSYPEGRPYEQYF
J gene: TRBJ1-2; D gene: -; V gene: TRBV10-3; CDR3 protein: CAISDRRGRYTF
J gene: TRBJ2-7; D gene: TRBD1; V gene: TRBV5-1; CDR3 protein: CASSLEQGARSDEQYF
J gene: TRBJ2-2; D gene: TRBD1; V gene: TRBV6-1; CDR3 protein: CASHRDRAVGELFF
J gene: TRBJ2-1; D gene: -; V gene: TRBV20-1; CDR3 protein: CSAARAGAEVQFF